These 13 T cell receptor beta chains were sequenced from one sample in a study of blood T cell repertoires in COVID-19. Using immunoSEQ multiplex PCR, the repertoire was profiled, and TCRdb retains in-frame clones only, with some absent. The table includes 150,000 to 200,000 clones, approximately 75% detected once. Input material: peripheral blood. These receptors were collected from a human donor in a cohort sampled during active COVID-19.

CDR3 protein: CASSQDGGGIPYEQYF. The CDR3 nucleotides read TGCGCCAGCAGCCAAGATGGAGGGGGCATCCCCTACGAGCAGTACTTC. The chain carries TRBV4-3 and TRBJ2-7, with a weak D call TRBD1 (7 bases). V was clipped by 0 bases and J by 2 bases, with 14 bases between them. Germline-derived CDR1 and CDR2 are LGHNA and YSLEER. This CDR3 spans 16 amino acids.

The V and J genes are TRBV19 and TRBJ2-2; D is possibly TRBD2 (6 bases). The V end was cut by 3 bases, the J end by 4 bases, with 12 bases between. Germline V gene lookup returns CDR1 LNHDA and CDR2 SQIVND (reference sequence). The CDR3 has 15 residues. The CDR3, as DNA: TGTGCCAGTAGTATCAGGACGGAGGGCACCGGGGAGCTGTTTTTT. It specifies CASSIRTEGTGELFF.

The chain is built from TRBV6-5 and TRBJ2-5, with 7 bases identical to TRBD1. V trimming: 8 bases; J trimming: 1 base; junction bases outside the gene matches: 7. Germline CDR1 reads MNHEY; CDR2 reads SVGAGI. The CDR3 length is 14 residues. In DNA form, the CDR3 reads TGTGCCAGCTTTAAACAGGGGTTCCAAGAGACCCAGTACTTC. Amino acid sequence: CASFKQGFQETQYF.

This chain joins TRBV14 and TRBJ1-2, with D uncertain. Germline V CDR1 and CDR2: SGHDN, FVKESK. CDR3 length equals 13 residues. Between the trimmed V and J ends, which lost 5 bases and 3 bases, there was a span of 10 bases. The CDR3 nucleotides are TGTGCCAGCAGCTTGCATCAGGACTATGGCTACACCTTC. The encoded protein is CASSLHQDYGYTF.

The chain uses TRBV19 and TRBJ2-1; 9 nucleotides match TRBD2. Germline V lookup: CDR1 LNHDA, CDR2 SQIVND (reference sequence). The CDR3 is made up of 14 amino acids. With 9 bases clipped from V and 4 bases from J, the junction kept 7 bases outside the gene matches. CDR3 sequence: CASNLAGFYNEQFF. The DNA for the CDR3 is TGTGCCAGCAACCTAGCGGGATTTTACAATGAGCAGTTCTTC.

The rearrangement uses TRBV7-2 and TRBJ1-2, with D hard to call. The CDR3 contains 14 residues. V lost 5 bases and J 8 bases, leaving 18 bases between the germline ends. Germline CDR1 reads SGHTA; CDR2 reads FQGNSA. This CDR3 reads CASSLQIRGWGYTF. CDR3 bases: TGTGCCAGCAGCCTACAGATTCGGGGTTGGGGCTACACCTTC.

The chain combines TRBV30 with TRBJ2-2, with TRBD1 matching 7 bases. Trimming at V came to 8 bases and at J to 5 bases, leaving 11 bases not matched to a gene. Germline lookup yields CDR1 GTSNPN and CDR2 SVGIG (reference sequence). The CDR3 extends over 14 amino acids. The CDR3 reads CARRTGSGTGELFF. The DNA of the CDR3 is TGTGCCAGACGGACAGGTTCGGGAACCGGGGAGCTGTTTTTT. The whole variable domain, remainder taken from reference TRBV30 and TRBJ2-2, is SQTIHQWPATLVQPVGSPLSLECTVEGTSNPNLYWYRQAAGRGLQLLFYSVGIGQISSEVPQNLSASRPQDRQFILSSKKLLLSDSGFYLCARRTGSGTGELFFGEGSRLTVL.

The V call is TRBV6-5, the J call TRBJ2-7, with TRBD1 matching 8 bases. The CDR3 contains 15 residues. The junction had 6 bases not matched to a gene; V was cut back by 1 base and J by 4 bases. Per the germline V gene, CDR1 is MNHEY and CDR2 is SVGAGI. CDR3 nucleotide sequence: TGTGCCAGCAGTTACTGGCAGGGGGCAACATACGAGCAGTACTTC. Residues: CASSYWQGATYEQYF.

CDR3 sequence reads: CASSPRGQGNTEAFF. In DNA, the CDR3 is TGTGCCAGTAGTCCCCGGGGACAGGGGAACACTGAAGCTTTCTTT. The rearrangement uses TRBV19 and TRBJ1-1; 9 bases fit TRBD1. The CDR3 spans 15 residues. Germline CDR1 reads LNHDA; CDR2 reads SQIVND (reference sequence). V trimming: 5 bases; J trimming: 1 base; junction bases outside the gene matches: 5.

The chain joins TRBV5-1 to TRBJ2-1; tentatively, D is TRBD2 (5 bases). Germline values: CDR1 SGHRS, CDR2 YFSETQ. The CDR3 is made up of 13 amino acids. Trimming pared 0 bases from V and 6 bases from J, leaving 7 bases between. In nucleotides, the CDR3 is TGCGCCAGCAGCTTGGCTCGGGGCAATGAGCAGTTCTTC. It specifies CASSLARGNEQFF.

V is TRBV7-2 and J is TRBJ1-6; possible D gene TRBD1, 6 bases. The germline gives CDR1 SGHTA, CDR2 FQGNSA. Trimming removed 1 base from V and 7 bases from J, with 14 bases in between. The CDR3 runs 16 residues. CDR3 DNA: TGTGCCAGCAGCTTAGAGATCGGACAGCCCAATTCACCCCTCCACTTT. This codes for CASSLEIGQPNSPLHF.

The chain uses TRBV6-2 or TRBV6-3 and TRBJ1-1; D is uncertain. This CDR3 has 13 amino acids. V gave up 1 base and J gave up 5 bases, with 8 bases separating them. The germline CDR1 and CDR2 sequences are MNHEY and SVGEGT. In nucleotides, the CDR3 is TGTGCCAGCAGTTACTTGCGGGAAACTGAAGCTTTCTTT. Its translation: CASSYLRETEAFF.

This chain connects TRBV29-1 to TRBJ1-5, with 7 nucleotides matching TRBD1. With V trimmed by 7 bases and J by 3 bases, 6 bases remained unmatched. Germline loops: CDR1 SQVTM, CDR2 ANQGSEA. The CDR3 runs 13 residues. DNA of the CDR3: TGCAGCGCCATGACAGGGCCCAATCAGCCCCAGCATTTT. Translated: CSAMTGPNQPQHF.